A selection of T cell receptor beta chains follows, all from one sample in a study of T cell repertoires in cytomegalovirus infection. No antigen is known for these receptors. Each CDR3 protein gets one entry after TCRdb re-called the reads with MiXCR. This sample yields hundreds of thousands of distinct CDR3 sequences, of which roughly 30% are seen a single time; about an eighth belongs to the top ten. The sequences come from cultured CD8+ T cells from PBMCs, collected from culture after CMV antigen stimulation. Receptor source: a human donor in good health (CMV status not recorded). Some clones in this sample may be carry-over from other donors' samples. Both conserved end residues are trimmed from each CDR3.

CDR3aa: ASSQGFEAF
v_gene: TRBV4-1

CDR3aa: ASSLGREDTEAF
v_gene: TRBV5-6

CDR3aa: ASSLWLGQETQY
v_gene: TRBV27

CDR3aa: ASSLSFNQGLGTDTQY
v_gene: TRBV7-7

CDR3aa: ASSIRGLGEEAF
v_gene: TRBV19

CDR3aa: ASSYSSSGYT
v_gene: TRBV6-6

CDR3aa: ASSGDKARPNEQF
v_gene: TRBV12-3/TRBV12-4

CDR3aa: ASSGTRAEAF
v_gene: TRBV7-9

CDR3aa: ASSLEGPQY
v_gene: TRBV5-6

CDR3aa: ASSVTGGAYNSPLH
v_gene: TRBV9

CDR3aa: ASSFSSHTDTQY
v_gene: TRBV12-3/TRBV12-4

CDR3aa: ASSLAPGDEQY
v_gene: TRBV7-6

CDR3aa: ASSQAGQLPNTEAF
v_gene: TRBV3-1

CDR3aa: ASTDRQAPGVNSPLH
v_gene: TRBV19

CDR3aa: ASSIIQAPRHTEAF
v_gene: TRBV19

CDR3aa: ASREVGAAKNIQS
v_gene: TRBV2

CDR3aa: ASTRQAEQF
v_gene: TRBV2

CDR3aa: ATSVGAKEQY
v_gene: TRBV7-8